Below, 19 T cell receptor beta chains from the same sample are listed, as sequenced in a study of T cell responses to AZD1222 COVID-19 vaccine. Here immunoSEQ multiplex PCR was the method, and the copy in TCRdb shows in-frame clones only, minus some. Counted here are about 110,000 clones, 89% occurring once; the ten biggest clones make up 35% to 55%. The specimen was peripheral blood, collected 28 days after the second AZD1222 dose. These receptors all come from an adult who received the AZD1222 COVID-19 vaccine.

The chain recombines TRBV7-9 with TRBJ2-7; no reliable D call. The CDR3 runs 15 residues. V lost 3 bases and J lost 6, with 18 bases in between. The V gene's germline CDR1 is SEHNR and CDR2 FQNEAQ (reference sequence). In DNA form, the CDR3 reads TGTGCCAGCAGCTTTGTGCAATACGGTCCGAGCGAGCAGTACTTC. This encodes CASSFVQYGPSEQYF. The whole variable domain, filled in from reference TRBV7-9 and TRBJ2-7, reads DTGVSQNPRHKITKRGQNVTFRCDPISEHNRLYWYRQTLGQGPEFLTYFQNEAQLEKSRLLSDRFSAERPKGSFSTLEIQRTEQGDSAMYLCASSFVQYGPSEQYFGPGTRLTVT.

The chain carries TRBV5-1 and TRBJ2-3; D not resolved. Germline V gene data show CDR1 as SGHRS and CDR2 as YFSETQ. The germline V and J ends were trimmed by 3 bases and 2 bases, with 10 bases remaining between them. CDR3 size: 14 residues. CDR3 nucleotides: TGCGCCAGCAGCTCGTCTACCGTCACAGATACGCAGTATTTT. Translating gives CASSSSTVTDTQYF.

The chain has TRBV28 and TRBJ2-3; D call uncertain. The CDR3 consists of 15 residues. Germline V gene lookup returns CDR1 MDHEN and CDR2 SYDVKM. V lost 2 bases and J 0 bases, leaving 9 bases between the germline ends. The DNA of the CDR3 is TGTGCCAGCAGTTTAGGGCCAGCTAGCACAGATACGCAGTATTTT. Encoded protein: CASSLGPASTDTQYF.

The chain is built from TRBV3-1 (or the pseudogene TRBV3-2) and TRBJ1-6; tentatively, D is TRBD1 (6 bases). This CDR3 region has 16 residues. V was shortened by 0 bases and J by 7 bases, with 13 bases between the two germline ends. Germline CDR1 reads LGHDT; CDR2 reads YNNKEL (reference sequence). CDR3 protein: CASSQDGGRMNSPLHF. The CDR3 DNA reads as TGTGCCAGCAGCCAAGATGGGGGCAGAATGAATTCACCCCTCCACTTT.

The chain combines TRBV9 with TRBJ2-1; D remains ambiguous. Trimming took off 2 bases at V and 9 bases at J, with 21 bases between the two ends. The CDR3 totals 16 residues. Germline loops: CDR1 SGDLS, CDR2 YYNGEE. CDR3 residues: CASSVLRNSYPVEQFF. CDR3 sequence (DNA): TGTGCCAGCAGCGTGCTACGGAACAGCTATCCAGTTGAGCAGTTCTTC.

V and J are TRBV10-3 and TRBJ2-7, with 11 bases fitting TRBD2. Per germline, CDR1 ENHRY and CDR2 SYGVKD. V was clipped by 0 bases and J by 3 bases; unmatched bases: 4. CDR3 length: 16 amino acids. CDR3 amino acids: CAISESPSGRFYEQYF. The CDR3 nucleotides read TGTGCCATCAGTGAGTCTCCTAGCGGGAGGTTCTACGAGCAGTACTTC.

CDR3 region: CASSPHRTGAGGETQYF. The CDR3 coding sequence is TGTGCCAGCAGCCCCCACCGGACAGGGGCGGGAGGGGAGACCCAGTACTTC. The chain is built from TRBV7-9 and TRBJ2-5; the D call may be TRBD1 or TRBD2 (9 bases each). The CDR3 has 17 amino acids. The germline V and J ends were trimmed by 5 bases and 5 bases, with 24 bases remaining between them. Germline V CDR1 and CDR2: SEHNR, FQNEAQ (reference sequence).

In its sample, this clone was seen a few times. CDR3: CASSPTGGRGYEQYF. The CDR3 coding sequence is TGTGCCAGCAGTCCCACTGGCGGGAGAGGGTACGAGCAGTACTTC. The chain is built from TRBV7-2 and TRBJ2-7; 7 bases match TRBD2. V lost 6 bases to trimming and J lost 4 bases; unmatched junction nucleotides: 12. Germline assignment: CDR1 SGHTA and CDR2 FQGNSA. This CDR3 region has 15 residues.

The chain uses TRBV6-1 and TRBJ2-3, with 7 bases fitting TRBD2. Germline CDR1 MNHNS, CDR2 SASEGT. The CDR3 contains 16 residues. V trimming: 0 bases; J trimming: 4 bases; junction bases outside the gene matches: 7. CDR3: CASSEAYRGGADTQYF. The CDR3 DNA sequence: TGTGCCAGCAGTGAAGCCTACCGGGGAGGGGCAGATACGCAGTATTTT.

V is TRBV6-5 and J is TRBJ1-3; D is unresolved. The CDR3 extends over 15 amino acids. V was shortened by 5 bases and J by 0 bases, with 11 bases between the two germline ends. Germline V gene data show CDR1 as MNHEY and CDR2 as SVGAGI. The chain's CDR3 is CASSPYWSSGNTIYF. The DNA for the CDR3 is TGTGCCAGCAGTCCTTACTGGAGCTCTGGAAACACCATATATTTT.

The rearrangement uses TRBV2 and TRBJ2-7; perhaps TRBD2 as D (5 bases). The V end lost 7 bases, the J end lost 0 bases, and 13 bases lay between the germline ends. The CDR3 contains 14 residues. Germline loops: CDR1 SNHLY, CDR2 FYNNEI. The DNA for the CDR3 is TGTGCCAGCAACGAGGGAGACAACTCCTACGAGCAGTACTTC. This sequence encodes CASNEGDNSYEQYF.

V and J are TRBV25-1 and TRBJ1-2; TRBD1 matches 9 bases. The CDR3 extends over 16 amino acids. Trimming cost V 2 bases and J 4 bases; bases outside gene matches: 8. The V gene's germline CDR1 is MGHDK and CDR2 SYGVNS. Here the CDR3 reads CASSEGGQGGFYGYTF. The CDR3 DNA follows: TGTGCCAGCAGTGAAGGGGGACAGGGAGGTTTCTATGGCTACACCTTC.

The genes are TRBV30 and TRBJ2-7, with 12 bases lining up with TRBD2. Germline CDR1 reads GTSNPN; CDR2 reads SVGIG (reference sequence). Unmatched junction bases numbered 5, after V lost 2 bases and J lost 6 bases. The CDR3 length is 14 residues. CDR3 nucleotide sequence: TGTGCCTGGAGTAAACTAGCGGGAGGCGGCGAGCAGTACTTC. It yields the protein CAWSKLAGGGEQYF.

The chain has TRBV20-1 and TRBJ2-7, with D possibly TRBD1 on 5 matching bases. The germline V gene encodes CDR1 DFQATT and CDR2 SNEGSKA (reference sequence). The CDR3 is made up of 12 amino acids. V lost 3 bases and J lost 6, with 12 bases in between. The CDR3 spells CSASGASAEQYF. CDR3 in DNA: TGCAGTGCTAGTGGGGCTTCGGCCGAGCAGTACTTC.

CDR3 in amino acids: CASSNRNGDQYF. The CDR3 DNA sequence: TGTGCCAGCAGTAACCGTAATGGGGACCAGTACTTC. The chain combines TRBV28 with TRBJ2-5, with unresolved D. Germline V gives CDR1 MDHEN, CDR2 SYDVKM. V lost 5 bases, J lost 10 bases, and 14 bases lay in between. The CDR3 is 12 amino acids.

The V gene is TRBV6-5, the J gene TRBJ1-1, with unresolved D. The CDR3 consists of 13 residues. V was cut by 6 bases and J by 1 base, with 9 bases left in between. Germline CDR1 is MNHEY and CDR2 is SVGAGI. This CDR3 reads CASSITGNTEAFF. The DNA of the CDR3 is TGTGCCAGCAGCATAACTGGGAACACTGAAGCTTTCTTT.

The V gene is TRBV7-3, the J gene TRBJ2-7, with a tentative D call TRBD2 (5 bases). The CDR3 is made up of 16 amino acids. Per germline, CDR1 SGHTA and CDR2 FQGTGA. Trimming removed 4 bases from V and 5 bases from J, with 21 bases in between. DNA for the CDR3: TGTGCCAGCAGCTCAATGACCGGGAAATTCGATAACGAGCAGTACTTC. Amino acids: CASSSMTGKFDNEQYF.

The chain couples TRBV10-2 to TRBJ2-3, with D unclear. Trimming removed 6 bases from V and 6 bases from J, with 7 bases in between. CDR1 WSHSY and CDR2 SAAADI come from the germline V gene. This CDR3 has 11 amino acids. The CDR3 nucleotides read TGCGCCAGCAGAGCTGGGGATACGCAGTATTTT. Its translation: CASRAGDTQYF.

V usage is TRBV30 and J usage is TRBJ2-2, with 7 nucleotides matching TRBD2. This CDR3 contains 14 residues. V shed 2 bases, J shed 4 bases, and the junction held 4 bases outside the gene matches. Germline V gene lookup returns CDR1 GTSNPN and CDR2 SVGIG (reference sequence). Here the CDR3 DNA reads TGTGCCTGGAGTAGCGGGATAGGCACCGGGGAGCTGTTTTTT. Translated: CAWSSGIGTGELFF.